Listed below are T cell receptor beta chains from one sample, sequenced in a study of vaccination effects on CD4 cells after COVID-19. Sequencing used immunoSEQ multiplex PCR; TCRdb keeps in-frame clones, though not all of them. The sample includes tens of thousands of clones, around 70% of them seen just once. For these receptors, no antigen is known. Sequenced here: CD4+ T cells from PBMCs cultured with SARS-CoV-2 spike peptides, sampled after COVID-19 vaccination. All receptors come from a human donor who received a COVID-19 vaccine. The CDR3 runs from the conserved cysteine through the conserved F or W. A D gene is named only where the DNA matches it firmly. Some rows mark clone size as missing; the rest say once, few, many or name a class of expanded clone.

DNA: TGTGCCAGCGATCGACGGGGGACTAGGGGAGAGACCCAGTACTTC
CDR3: CASDRRGTRGETQYF
D: TRBD2
J: TRBJ2-5
size: once
V: TRBV3-1/TRBV3-2

DNA: TGTGCCAGCGGCAAAGGGGTATCAGTTGAAAAACTGTTTTTT
CDR3: CASGKGVSVEKLFF
D: NA
J: TRBJ1-4
size: NA
V: TRBV6-5

DNA: TGTGCCAGCAGTGAATTCAACTCTGGAAACACCATATATTTT
CDR3: CASSEFNSGNTIYF
D: NA
J: TRBJ1-3
size: few
V: TRBV25-1

DNA: TGTGCCACCAGCAGAGGCGTTTCCGGGACAGGGGCTGAAAAACTGTTTTTT
CDR3: CATSRGVSGTGAEKLFF
D: TRBD1
J: TRBJ1-4
size: once
V: TRBV15

DNA: TGTGCCAGTAGTATATTGTACGGGGTTCAGCCCCAGCATTTT
CDR3: CASSILYGVQPQHF
D: NA
J: TRBJ1-5
size: NA
V: TRBV19

DNA: TGTGCCAGCTCACCAGGGGGCGGTCAGCCCCAGCATTTT
CDR3: CASSPGGGQPQHF
D: NA
J: TRBJ1-5
size: NA
V: TRBV18

DNA: TGCGCCAGCAGCTTGGGGGCAGGCGGACCTACGGCGCAGTATTTT
CDR3: CASSLGAGGPTAQYF
D: NA
J: TRBJ2-3
size: NA
V: TRBV5-1

DNA: TGTGCCAGCAGCGGGCGACAGGACCCGGGAGCTTTCTTT
CDR3: CASSGRQDPGAFF
D: NA
J: TRBJ1-1
size: NA
V: TRBV5-4

DNA: TGTGCCAGTACCCTCCGACAGGGTACTAATCAGCCCCAGCATTTT
CDR3: CASTLRQGTNQPQHF
D: TRBD1
J: TRBJ1-5
size: NA
V: TRBV19

DNA: TGTGCCAGCAGCTTAGAGGGGACTGTGAGGGAGACCCAGTACTTC
CDR3: CASSLEGTVRETQYF
D: NA
J: TRBJ2-5
size: NA
V: TRBV11-2

DNA: TGTGCCAGTAGTATAGTGGGACTAGCTACCAATGAGCAGTTCTTC
CDR3: CASSIVGLATNEQFF
D: TRBD2
J: TRBJ2-1
size: NA
V: TRBV19

DNA: TGCGCCAGCAGCAGGGACGTGAGCACAGATACGCAGTATTTT
CDR3: CASSRDVSTDTQYF
D: NA
J: TRBJ2-3
size: NA
V: TRBV5-1

DNA: TGTGCCTGGAGTCAACTAGCGGGGGTCTACGAGCAGTACTTC
CDR3: CAWSQLAGVYEQYF
D: TRBD2
J: TRBJ2-7
size: once
V: TRBV30

DNA: TGTGCCAGCCTTATCTTTGTGGGCGGCAATCAGCCCCAGCATTTT
CDR3: CASLIFVGGNQPQHF
D: NA
J: TRBJ1-5
size: NA
V: TRBV6-5

DNA: TGTGCCAGTAGTATAGCTCCGGGAGGGGACACAGATACGCAGTATTTT
CDR3: CASSIAPGGDTDTQYF
D: TRBD2
J: TRBJ2-3
size: NA
V: TRBV19

DNA: TGCGCCAGCAGCTTGGCCTTTATAGGGGGCGGTGCTTTCTTT
CDR3: CASSLAFIGGGAFF
D: TRBD1
J: TRBJ1-1
size: NA
V: TRBV5-1

DNA: TGCGCCAGCAGCAATGATATGAGCTACACCTTC
CDR3: CASSNDMSYTF
D: NA
J: TRBJ1-2
size: NA
V: TRBV5-1

DNA: TGTGCCAGCAGTGAATTTAGCGGGGGGGCAGAGACCCAGTACTTC
CDR3: CASSEFSGGAETQYF
D: TRBD2
J: TRBJ2-5
size: NA
V: TRBV6-1

DNA: TGTGCCAGCAGTTTTGTGGACTTTCGAAACGAGCAGTACTTC
CDR3: CASSFVDFRNEQYF
D: NA
J: TRBJ2-7
size: NA
V: TRBV27

DNA: TGTGCCACCATCCGGGACGGGAATTCACCCCTCCACTTT
CDR3: CATIRDGNSPLHF
D: NA
J: TRBJ1-6
size: NA
V: TRBV2

DNA: TGTGCCAGCAGCCATATTCCCGGGGAGCTGTTTTTT
CDR3: CASSHIPGELFF
D: NA
J: TRBJ2-2
size: NA
V: TRBV6-5

DNA: TGCGCCAGCAGCTATGATGGGACAGGGGGAACAGATACGCAGTATTTT
CDR3: CASSYDGTGGTDTQYF
D: TRBD1
J: TRBJ2-3
size: NA
V: TRBV5-1

DNA: TGTGCCAGCAGCTCGGGACAGCTCTTTAATCCCTCTGGCTACACCTTC
CDR3: CASSSGQLFNPSGYTF
D: TRBD1
J: TRBJ1-2
size: NA
V: TRBV5-8

DNA: TGTGCCAGCAGCCCGGACAGGGGAGAAAAACTGTTTTTT
CDR3: CASSPDRGEKLFF
D: TRBD1
J: TRBJ1-4
size: NA
V: TRBV5-4

DNA: TGTGCCAGCTCCGAAGGCCGGGATCAGCCCCAGCATTTT
CDR3: CASSEGRDQPQHF
D: NA
J: TRBJ1-5
size: once
V: TRBV18

DNA: TGCGCCAGCAGCTTGGACAGGTTCTCTTCGACTAATGAAAAACTGTTTTTT
CDR3: CASSLDRFSSTNEKLFF
D: NA
J: TRBJ1-4
size: NA
V: TRBV5-1

DNA: TGTGCCAGCAGCGTAGGGACAGGGAGCATTGACAATGAGCAGTTCTTC
CDR3: CASSVGTGSIDNEQFF
D: TRBD1
J: TRBJ2-1
size: NA
V: TRBV7-7

DNA: TGTGCCAGTGCTAAGGAGGGGACAGGGAAGGACGAGCAGTACTTC
CDR3: CASAKEGTGKDEQYF
D: TRBD1
J: TRBJ2-7
size: NA
V: TRBV19

DNA: TGTGCCAGCAGCTTGGATGGGGGCCCCTACGAGCAGTACTTC
CDR3: CASSLDGGPYEQYF
D: NA
J: TRBJ2-7
size: NA
V: TRBV5-4

DNA: TGTGCCTGGTCCGATCCGAACACTGAAGCTTTCTTT
CDR3: CAWSDPNTEAFF
D: NA
J: TRBJ1-1
size: NA
V: TRBV30

DNA: TGCGCCAGCAGCCACCAGGAGGACACAGATACGCAGTATTTT
CDR3: CASSHQEDTDTQYF
D: NA
J: TRBJ2-3
size: NA
V: TRBV4-1

DNA: TGCGCCAGCAGTGAGTCACAGGGAAACACCATATATTTT
CDR3: CASSESQGNTIYF
D: NA
J: TRBJ1-3
size: NA
V: TRBV10-2

DNA: TGTGCCTGGAGTAGGAGCTTGGGTCAGCCCCAGCATTTT
CDR3: CAWSRSLGQPQHF
D: NA
J: TRBJ1-5
size: NA
V: TRBV30

DNA: TGTGCCAGCACGGAATCACTTGTAGAGACCCAGTACTTC
CDR3: CASTESLVETQYF
D: NA
J: TRBJ2-5
size: NA
V: TRBV18

DNA: TGTGCCAGCAGTTTCAGCACTAGCGGGAGGGGTGAGCAGTTCTTC
CDR3: CASSFSTSGRGEQFF
D: TRBD2
J: TRBJ2-1
size: NA
V: TRBV27

DNA: TGTGCCAGCAGCACTACGGACAGGGCAAACATTCAGTACTTC
CDR3: CASSTTDRANIQYF
D: TRBD1
J: TRBJ2-4
size: few
V: TRBV5-4

DNA: TGCGCCAGCAGCTTTAAGGGTGAAGGCTTGGACACTGAAGCTTTCTTT
CDR3: CASSFKGEGLDTEAFF
D: NA
J: TRBJ1-1
size: NA
V: TRBV5-1

DNA: TGTGCCAGCAGCTTAGACCCAGGCACTGAAGCTTTCTTT
CDR3: CASSLDPGTEAFF
D: NA
J: TRBJ1-1
size: NA
V: TRBV7-9

DNA: TGTGCCAGCTCACCCTCACAGGGTTACGACTCTGGAAACACCATATATTTT
CDR3: CASSPSQGYDSGNTIYF
D: NA
J: TRBJ1-3
size: NA
V: TRBV18

DNA: TGTGCCAGCAGAAAGGGGAGTAGCAATCAGCCCCAGCATTTT
CDR3: CASRKGSSNQPQHF
D: NA
J: TRBJ1-5
size: NA
V: TRBV2

DNA: TGTGCCACAAGACACCCCGCGAACACCGGGGAGCTGTTTTTT
CDR3: CATRHPANTGELFF
D: NA
J: TRBJ2-2
size: NA
V: TRBV10-3

DNA: TGTGCCAGCAGTCCCTCTCAAGAAAAACTGTTTTTT
CDR3: CASSPSQEKLFF
D: NA
J: TRBJ1-4
size: few
V: TRBV6-5

DNA: TGTGCCAGCTCACCACCGACGGTTACGGATGAGCAGTTCTTC
CDR3: CASSPPTVTDEQFF
D: NA
J: TRBJ2-1
size: NA
V: TRBV18